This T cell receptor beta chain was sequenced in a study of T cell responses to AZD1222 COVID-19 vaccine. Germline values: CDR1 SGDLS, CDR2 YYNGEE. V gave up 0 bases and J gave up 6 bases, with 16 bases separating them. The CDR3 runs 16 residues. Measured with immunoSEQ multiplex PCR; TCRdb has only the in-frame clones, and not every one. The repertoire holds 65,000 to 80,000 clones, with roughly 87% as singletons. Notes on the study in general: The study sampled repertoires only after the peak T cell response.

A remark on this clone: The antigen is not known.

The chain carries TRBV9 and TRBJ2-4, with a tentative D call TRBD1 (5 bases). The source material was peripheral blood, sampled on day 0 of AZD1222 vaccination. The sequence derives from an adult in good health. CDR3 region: CASSVDSPWGGNIQYF. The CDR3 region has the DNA TGTGCCAGCAGCGTAGACTCCCCGTGGGGCGGAAACATTCAGTACTTC.